One TCR beta chain is described in this entry. Its antigen specificity is not known. No base-level quality is on record; no much larger clone is a single base apart. The germline ends are 7 bases apart after V is trimmed by 4 bases and J by 4 bases. The CDR3, from cysteine to phenylalanine, totals 13 residues. Only the CDR3 DNA is retained, 39 bases long and in frame from the first base. CDR1 and CDR2 are drawn from the germline V gene: MNHNS, SASEGT. The data were obtained in a study of cytotoxic CD8 clonotypes in ibrutinib-treated CLL (dated by TCRdb to about 2021). General notes on the study: The cohort included roughly 15 treatment-naive and 11 relapsed/refractory patients; around 17 were IGHV unmutated. Responses were partial in some 24 patients and complete in 2; after median about 63 months follow-up, about 14 stayed in remission and 12 progressed. Response samples were taken after a median of approximately a year on treatment, ranging from about 6 to 40 months. An average of 255,043 productive templates and 94,082 productive rearrangements was obtained per sample. Of the roughly 90 people in the trial, approximately 28 had longitudinal samples available. Cryopreserved peripheral blood mononuclear cells were collected at three points: before therapy, at response, and at either sustained remission or disease progression. Every remission and progressive disease sample was obtained while ibrutinib was still being received by the patients. What the work shows at the level of the full study, not this receptor alone: An increase in clonality was observed at ibrutinib response, with clonality remaining stable during sustained remission and falling back toward baseline at progression. Lymph node repertoires were not examined, and the timing of sampling was not matched between patients in sustained remission and those whose disease progressed. At baseline, clonality was higher than in age-matched healthy donors and showed a strong correlation with circulating CD8+ T-cell counts. Public clonotypes were rare and either shrank or stayed stable during treatment, and the rise in clonality at ibrutinib response reflected expansion of private clonotypes.

Interpreted using the paper, the time point label stands for: progressive disease on ibrutinib. Roughly 1.8 micrograms of genomic DNA were extracted from cryopreserved PBMCs for TCR beta library preparation. High-throughput TCR beta sequencing was performed on longitudinal blood samples from CLL patients receiving ibrutinib monotherapy. The patients took part in an open-label, single-center phase 2 trial of ibrutinib monotherapy. Each clonotype received, on average, 10x coverage in deep resolution sequencing performed on a MiSeq, where the target depth lay between 1 in 1 million and 1 in 200,000 T cells. The immunoSEQ hsTCRB Kit was used to generate the TCR beta libraries. Under the source paper's analysis protocol: Data were analyzed with ImmunoSEQ Data Assistant and ImmunoSEQ Analyzer, with V, D and J genes assigned per IMGT definitions. Clonality, which ranges from 0 to 1, was calculated as one minus the normalized Shannon entropy of productive rearrangement frequencies. Only overrepresented clonotypes making up at least 0.05% of the repertoire of each patient were included in the public clonotype analysis. Around 14 repertoires from age-matched healthy donors, obtained from immuneACCESS, served as clonality controls. Held by TCRdb, this immuneACCESS table contains in-frame sequences only and omits some clones. Under half of the omission traces to an unresolved V gene where checked; the cause of the rest is unknown. V and J calls and clone size follow that table, whereas D and trimming were derived from the DNA. Here the sample has 250,000 to 350,000 clones; around 76% occur a single time. Together, the top ten hold roughly 5.7% of the sample.

The starting material was PBMCs, obtained at disease progression, from a patient treated with ibrutinib. The TCR was taken from a human donor with chronic lymphocytic leukemia. The chain employs TRBV6-1 and TRBJ1-4; 6 matching bases give a weak D call of TRBD1. Read as DNA, the sequence is TGTGCCAGCAGTGTGGACAGTAATGAAAAACTGTTTTTT. Its product reads: CASSVDSNEKLFF.